The clone carrying this T cell receptor beta chain was seen more than once but under ten times. Its antigen is unknown. These gene names are mouse names. The sequence runs out 4 residues before the end of the CDR3; the remainder is reconstructed from the germline J gene. The data were taken from a study of CD8+ T cells in alopecia areata. On the study more broadly: Grafting placed skin from roughly 6-12-month-old C3H/HeJ donors with spontaneous alopecia onto approximately 7-11-week-old female C3H/HeJ mice.

Researchers sorted pooled cutaneous lymph node cells on the basis of CD4, CD8alpha, NKG2D, NKG2ACE and other markers. Whole-study findings and limits: Resident alphabeta T cells of normal skin are also sequenced in scalp samples. Clonality was higher in lesional than normal scalp, especially in alopecia totalis/universalis. Patients displayed less clarity in TCR sharing than mice, a finding possibly related to HLA.

After isolation, RNA underwent reverse transcription to generate cDNA as the sequencing template. Profiling relied on immunoSEQ multiplex PCR, and the TCRdb table lists in-frame clones only, not all of them. Altogether 200,000 to 300,000 clones were found in the sample, and no singletons occur. J gave up 6 bases and V 3 bases, and 6 bases lay outside the gene matches. The CDR3 consists of 15 residues. In germline, CDR1 is MNHDT, CDR2 YYDKIL. Sample: CD4+ T cells sorted from a lymph node. The origin of this receptor is a C3H/HeJ mouse with alopecia areata. The strain's MHC haplotype is H2-k. V is TRBV17 and J is TRBJ2-2; TRBD2 matches at 8 bases. The CDR3 DNA, read in part, is TGTGCTAGCAGTAGGACTCTGGGGGGCCCCGGG. This codes for CASSRTLGGPG. The whole CDR3 protein is CASSRTLGGPGQLYF.